This TCR beta chain is from a study of identical twins. Overall study findings and caveats: Twin sharing of out-of-frame TCR alpha was underestimated by models in monozygotic pairs. Insertions were fewer in abundant cord blood beta clonotypes, whereas memory repertoires showed none of this pattern. Instead of following the same donors, the conclusions were based on cross-sectional statistical analysis.

TCRdb reprocessed the 5' RACE reads with MiXCR, giving one entry per CDR3 protein. The sample carries about 100,000 distinct CDR3 sequences, roughly 6% recorded once. This clonotype was detected many times. Its antigen is not known. This CDR3 comprises 11 residues. Trimming pared 6 bases from V and 7 bases from J, leaving 10 bases between. Germline-derived CDR1 and CDR2 are DFQATT and SNEGSKA (reference sequence). This sequence originates from a woman between 45 and 65 years old in good health. V gene TRBV20-1 combines with J gene TRBJ2-1, with unresolved D. Input material: memory T cells sorted from blood. CDR3: CSASSINEQFF. The CDR3 DNA sequence: TGCAGTGCCAGTAGTATTAATGAGCAGTTCTTC.